These 17 T cell receptor beta chains originate from one sample sequenced in a study of identical twins. Each CDR3 protein is one row after TCRdb ran MiXCR on the 5' RACE reads. The sample gives 500,000 or so distinct CDR3 sequences, about 14% of which show up once; about 0.52% is in the top ten. This sample also belongs to another study, concerning yellow fever vaccine responses in identical twins.

Input material: CD4+ T cells sorted from blood. The origin of the receptors is a woman aged 18-29 years in good health.

The J gene is TRBJ1-2, the V gene TRBV12-3 or TRBV12-4; no clear D. V was trimmed by 5 bases and J by 5 bases, leaving 21 bases between them. The length of the CDR3 is 16 residues. CDR3 residues: CASSPRHQSGEYGYTF. For the CDR3, the DNA is TGTGCCAGCAGTCCCCGGCACCAATCGGGAGAATATGGCTACACCTTC.

This clonotype showed up just once. V usage is TRBV2 and J usage is TRBJ1-4, with D uncertain. CDR1 is SNHLY and CDR2 is FYNNEI in the germline V gene. The V end was cut by 1 base, the J end by 6 bases, with 6 bases between. The CDR3 has 13 amino acids. CDR3 loop: CASSEGRYEKLFF. CDR3 nucleotides: TGTGCCAGCAGTGAAGGGAGGTATGAAAAACTGTTTTTT.

This clonotype was seen many times. The chain links TRBV27 to TRBJ2-1, with 7 bases matching TRBD1. The V gene end was trimmed by 5 bases and the J gene end by 0 bases; junction bases not matched to a gene: 4. Germline lookup yields CDR1 MNHEY and CDR2 SMNVEV (reference sequence). The CDR3 is made up of 15 amino acids. This CDR3 reads CASSRQGTSYNEQFF. DNA for the CDR3: TGTGCCAGCAGTCGACAGGGTACCTCCTACAATGAGCAGTTCTTC.

This clonotype was counted only a few times. The gene calls are TRBV14 and TRBJ2-7, with D maybe TRBD2 (5 bases). The CDR3 is 14 residues long. Germline V gene sequence: CDR1 SGHDN, CDR2 FVKESK. V shed 1 base and J shed 6 bases, with 13 bases lying between them. CDR3 amino acids: CASSQVVGVGEQYF. The CDR3 DNA reads as TGTGCCAGCAGCCAAGTGGTGGGAGTTGGCGAGCAGTACTTC.

This clonotype was seen a few times. The V gene is TRBV7-2, the J gene TRBJ2-3; possible D gene TRBD2, 5 bases. Germline loops: CDR1 SGHTA, CDR2 FQGNSA. This CDR3 is 15 amino acids long. V was trimmed by 4 bases and J by 6 bases, leaving 17 bases between them. This CDR3 reads CASSSPTMLYDTQYF. DNA for the CDR3: TGTGCCAGCAGCTCCCCGACTATGCTATACGATACGCAGTATTTT.

This clonotype occurred many times. This chain joins TRBV20-1 and TRBJ1-2; D possibly corresponds to TRBD1 (5 bases). The CDR3 covers 13 residues. V dropped 4 bases and J dropped 4 bases, with 13 bases sitting between them. Germline V gives CDR1 DFQATT, CDR2 SNEGSKA (reference sequence). DNA for the CDR3: TGCAGTGCTATCAATCGGGACTCCTATGGCTACACCTTC. Its translation: CSAINRDSYGYTF.

This clonotype was seen more than once but under ten times. This chain joins TRBV12-3 or TRBV12-4 and TRBJ2-1; D not resolved. The V end lost 7 bases, the J end lost 2 bases, and 15 bases lay between the germline ends. The CDR3 loop spans 15 amino acids. CDR3: CASTPGELAYNEQFF. CDR3 bases: TGTGCCAGCACCCCCGGAGAGTTAGCCTACAATGAGCAGTTCTTC.

CDR3 nucleotide sequence: TGTGCCAGCAGTAGACAGGCCGAGGACGAGCAGTACTTC. It codes for CASSRQAEDEQYF. This sequence joins TRBV6-2 or TRBV6-3 and TRBJ2-7, with D maybe TRBD1 (6 bases). Germline CDR1 reads MNHEY; CDR2 reads SVGEGT. This CDR3 spans 13 amino acids. Deletions cut 5 bases from V and 5 bases from J, with 13 bases between.

The chain combines TRBV20-1 with TRBJ2-1; possibly TRBD1 for D (6 bases). V was trimmed by 6 bases and J by 10 bases, leaving 16 bases between them. There are 12 residues in the CDR3. Per the germline V gene, CDR1 is DFQATT and CDR2 is SNEGSKA (reference sequence). This CDR3 reads CSAQSRGSEQFF. The CDR3 DNA is TGCAGTGCCCAGTCGAGGGGGAGCGAGCAGTTCTTC.

This clonotype was seen only a few times. V and J are TRBV7-2 and TRBJ2-1; D is possibly TRBD2 (6 bases). This CDR3 has 14 residues. V lost 1 base to trimming and J lost 8 bases, with 12 bases between them. In germline, CDR1 is SGHTA, CDR2 FQGNSA. Here the CDR3 DNA reads TGTGCCAGCAGCTTAGACGGCGGGGCGCATGAGCAGTTCTTC. This codes for CASSLDGGAHEQFF.

This clonotype was picked up many times. This chain links TRBV20-1 with TRBJ2-5; 12 bases map to TRBD2. The germline gives CDR1 DFQATT, CDR2 SNEGSKA (reference sequence). The J segment lost 6 bases and the V segment lost 5 bases, leaving 7 bases of the junction unmatched. The CDR3 is made up of 14 amino acids. The CDR3 loop is CSAELAGGPKTQYF. For the CDR3, the DNA is TGCAGTGCTGAGCTAGCGGGGGGGCCGAAGACCCAGTACTTC.

This clonotype was detected only a few times. The J gene is TRBJ2-7, the V gene TRBV2, with TRBD1 as a possible D gene (7 bases). This CDR3 has 14 residues. Per germline, CDR1 SNHLY and CDR2 FYNNEI. V lost 6 bases to trimming and J lost 2 bases, with 14 bases between them. CDR3 coding DNA: TGTGCCAGCAGGCCAGGGGGGCTAGCCTACGAGCAGTACTTC. This encodes CASRPGGLAYEQYF.

The rearrangement joins TRBV18 to TRBJ2-2; D may match TRBD1 or TRBD2 (5 bases each). Trimming cost V 2 bases and J 5 bases, with 12 bases left between them. The CDR3 covers 15 residues. The V gene's germline CDR1 is KGHSH and CDR2 LQKENI. In DNA, the CDR3 is TGTGCCAGCTCACCATTACTAGGGGAAACCGGGGAGCTGTTTTTT. Protein: CASSPLLGETGELFF.

This clonotype was counted only a few times. This chain connects TRBV29-1 to TRBJ2-3; D is unresolved. This CDR3 spans 16 amino acids. Germline CDR1 is SQVTM and CDR2 is ANQGSEA. With 7 bases removed from V and 6 bases from J, the gap between germline ends came to 26 bases. CDR3 sequence: CSARSGAPTTLDTQYF. CDR3 bases: TGCAGCGCCAGGTCCGGTGCTCCTACCACGTTGGATACGCAGTATTTT.

This clonotype occurred a few times. The gene calls are TRBV7-9 and TRBJ2-7, with 8 bases identical to TRBD1. Germline V gene lookup returns CDR1 SEHNR and CDR2 FQNEAQ (reference sequence). V lost 5 bases and J lost 1; bases outside the gene matches: 10. CDR3 length: 16 amino acids. For the CDR3, the DNA is TGTGCCAGCAGCGCGCTGCGGACAGGGAAGTCCTACGAGCAGTACTTC. Translated, it gives CASSALRTGKSYEQYF.

The chain links TRBV5-5 to TRBJ1-2, with D possibly being TRBD1 (6 bases). V was trimmed by 5 bases and J by 2 bases, leaving 10 bases between them. CDR3 length: 13 residues. Germline lookup yields CDR1 SGHKS and CDR2 YYEKEE (reference sequence). The CDR3 nucleotides read TGTGCCAGCAGGGCAGGGGAGAACTATGGCTACACCTTC. Its translation is CASRAGENYGYTF.

This clonotype has more than one count but fewer than ten. CDR3 nucleotide sequence: TGCAGTGCTAGGGGGAGAATATACGAGCAGTACTTC. It yields the protein CSARGRIYEQYF. The chain joins TRBV20-1 to TRBJ2-7; possible D gene TRBD2, 5 bases. The V end lost 3 bases, the J end lost 4 bases, and 10 bases lay between the germline ends. The CDR3 consists of 12 residues. Germline CDR1 and CDR2: DFQATT and SNEGSKA (reference sequence).